Given below is one TCR beta chain in context. The germline V gene encodes CDR1 SGHRS and CDR2 YFSETQ. There are 13 residues in the CDR3. The germline V and J ends were trimmed by 0 bases and 6 bases, with 10 bases remaining between them. The sample comes from a study of beta chain features in type 1 diabetes. TCRB transcripts that were expressed got sequenced, as all of the isolated RNA had been reverse transcribed. Generated by immunoSEQ multiplex PCR, the TCRdb table keeps only in-frame clones and is missing some. The sample yields approximately 200,000 clones, roughly 9.6% seen once. The source is a woman aged 18-35 years in good health. Sequenced input: naive CD4+ T cells from blood. The J gene is TRBJ2-7, the V gene TRBV5-1; D is unresolved. CDR3 residues: CASSLDPQSEQYF. The CDR3 DNA sequence: TGCGCCAGCAGCTTGGACCCTCAGTCCGAGCAGTACTTC.